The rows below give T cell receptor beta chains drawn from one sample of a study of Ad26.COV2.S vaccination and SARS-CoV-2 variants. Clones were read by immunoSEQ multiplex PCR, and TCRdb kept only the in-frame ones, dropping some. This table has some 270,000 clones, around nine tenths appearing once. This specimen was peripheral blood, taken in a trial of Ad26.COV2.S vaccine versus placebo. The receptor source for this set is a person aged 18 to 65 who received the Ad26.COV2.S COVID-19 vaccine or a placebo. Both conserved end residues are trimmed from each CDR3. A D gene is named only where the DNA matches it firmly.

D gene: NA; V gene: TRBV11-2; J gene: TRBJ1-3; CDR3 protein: ASSLVGRNTIY
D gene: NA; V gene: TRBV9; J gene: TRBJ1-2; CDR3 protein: ASSVPGALGYT
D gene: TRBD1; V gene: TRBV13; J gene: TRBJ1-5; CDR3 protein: ASSPLPDRVNQPQH
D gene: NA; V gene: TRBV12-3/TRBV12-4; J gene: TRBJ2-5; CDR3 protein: ASSSGRTQY
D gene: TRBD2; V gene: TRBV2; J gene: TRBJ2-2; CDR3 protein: ASSDPRGGRGELF
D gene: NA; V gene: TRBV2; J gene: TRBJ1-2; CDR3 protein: ASSEGYAGGYT
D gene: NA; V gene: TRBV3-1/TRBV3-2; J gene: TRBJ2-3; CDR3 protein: ASSQDLSGHTDTQY
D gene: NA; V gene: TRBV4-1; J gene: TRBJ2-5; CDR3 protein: ASSQGGARPQETQY
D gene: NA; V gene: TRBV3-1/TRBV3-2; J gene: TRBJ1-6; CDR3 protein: ASSQGVVGSPLH
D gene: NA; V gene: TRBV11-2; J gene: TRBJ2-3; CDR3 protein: ASSLVLSRGTDTQY
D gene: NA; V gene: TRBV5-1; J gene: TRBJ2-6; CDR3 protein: ATQMGHSGANVLT
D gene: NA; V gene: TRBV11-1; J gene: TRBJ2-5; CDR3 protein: ASRQVIQETQY
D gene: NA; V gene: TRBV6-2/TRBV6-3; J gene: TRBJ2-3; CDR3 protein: ASSYGGPVTDTQY
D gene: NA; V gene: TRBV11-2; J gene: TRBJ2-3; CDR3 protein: ASSFRERHGDTQY
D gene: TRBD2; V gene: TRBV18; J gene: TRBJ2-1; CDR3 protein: ASSPRQGTSGGVGNEQF
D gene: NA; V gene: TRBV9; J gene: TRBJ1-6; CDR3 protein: ASRRGSRESGMPLH
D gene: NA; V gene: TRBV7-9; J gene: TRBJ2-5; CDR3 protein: ASSSSKYQETQY
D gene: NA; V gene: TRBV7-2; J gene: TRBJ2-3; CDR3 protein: ASSLRAGPDTQY
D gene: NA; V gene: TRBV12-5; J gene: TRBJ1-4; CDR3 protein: ASGLVIARYGGGLEKLF
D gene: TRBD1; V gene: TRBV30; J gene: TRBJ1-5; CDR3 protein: AWSRQGRGQPQH
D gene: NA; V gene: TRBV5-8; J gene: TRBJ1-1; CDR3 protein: ASSLGTVFNTEAF
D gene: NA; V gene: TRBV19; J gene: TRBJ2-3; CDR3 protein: ASSIWQGSTDTQY
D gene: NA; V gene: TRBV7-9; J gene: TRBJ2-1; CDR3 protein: ASSSRGGASYNEQF
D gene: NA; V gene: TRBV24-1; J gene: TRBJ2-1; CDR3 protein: ATSGVGSGEQF
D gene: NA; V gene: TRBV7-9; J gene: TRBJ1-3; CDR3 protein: ASSFAGSGNTIY
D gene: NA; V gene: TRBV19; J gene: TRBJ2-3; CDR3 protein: ASSIGGRSQTSTDTQY
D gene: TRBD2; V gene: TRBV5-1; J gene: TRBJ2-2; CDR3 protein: ASSYPGLAGGNTGELF